A single sample is the source of the 5 T cell receptor beta chains below, sequenced in a study of human T cells and chemical hapten exposure. TCRdb reprocessed the RACE reads with MiXCR, giving one entry per CDR3 protein. This table holds some 99,000 distinct CDR3 sequences, 9% to 9.5% found once. This sample's time point: patch test 2, 6 weeks after DPC sensitization. Treatment noted: therapeutic diphenylcyclopropenone sensitization with weekly scalp DPC. This specimen consisted of whole blood, obtained in connection with sensitization to the hapten diphenylcyclopropenone (DPC). These receptors all come from a woman in her 40s with alopecia areata. Some clones in this sample may be carry-over from other donors' samples.

The chain links TRBV6-5 to TRBJ2-7, with D possibly being TRBD2 (7 bases). Trimming took 0 bases from V and 7 from J, leaving 13 bases between them. The CDR3 is made up of 14 amino acids. Per the germline V gene, CDR1 is MNHEY and CDR2 is SVGAGI. This chain's CDR3 is CASSYSAGAGEQYF. Written as DNA, the CDR3 is TGTGCCAGCAGTTACTCGGCGGGGGCCGGGGAGCAGTACTTC.

This clonotype occurred many times. This rearrangement joins TRBV11-2 to TRBJ1-2; a possible D gene is TRBD1 (5 bases). The ends were cut back, 0 bases at V and 3 bases at J, with 5 bases in the middle. CDR1 is SGHAT, CDR2 FQNNGV, per germline. CDR3 length: 13 residues. The CDR3 protein is CASSLEGDYGYTF. DNA for the CDR3: TGTGCCAGCAGCTTAGAAGGGGACTATGGCTACACCTTC.

This clonotype was seen at least ten times. This sequence joins TRBV4-3 and TRBJ1-1, with TRBD1 identical over 8 bases. The CDR3 contains 15 residues. Trimming at V came to 4 bases and at J to 1 base, leaving 5 bases not matched to a gene. Germline loops: CDR1 LGHNA, CDR2 YSLEER. This CDR3 reads CASSRRTGRNTEAFF. As DNA, the CDR3 is TGCGCCAGCAGCCGCCGGACAGGGAGGAACACTGAAGCTTTCTTT.

The gene calls are TRBV6-2 or TRBV6-3 and TRBJ1-5, with a weak D call TRBD1 (6 bases). The CDR3 contains 13 residues. Germline V CDR1 and CDR2: MNHEY, SVGEGT. The V and J ends lost 7 bases and 5 bases respectively, with 12 bases between them. The CDR3 is CASTEQGDQPQHF. The DNA of the CDR3 is TGTGCCAGCACCGAACAGGGCGATCAGCCCCAGCATTTT.

The chain combines TRBV28 with TRBJ2-1; 15 nucleotides align to TRBD2. J gave up 15 bases and V 4 bases, and 7 bases lay outside the gene matches. The germline gives CDR1 MDHEN, CDR2 SYDVKM. The CDR3 length is 14 residues. DNA of the CDR3: TGTGCCAGCAGTTCCATGGGACTAGCGGGGGGATGGTTCTTC. It is translated as CASSSMGLAGGWFF.